The present TCR beta chain was sequenced within a study of regulatory T cells in long-lasting Graves disease. This CDR3 comprises 18 residues. Through Arm-PCR of CDR3 regions and iRepertoire HTBI primers, TCR beta libraries were built. MiXCR, applied by TCRdb to the multiplex PCR reads, yields one record per CDR3 protein. The repertoire holds around 230,000 distinct CDR3 sequences, with roughly 18% as singletons. The time point here: newly diagnosed GD, antithyroid drugs for less than 3 months. Scientists built the TCR library using RNA that was extracted from PBMCs. About this clonotype itself: A far larger clone is only one base removed, so a read error is likely.

The sequences come from peripheral blood mononuclear cells (PBMCs), collected at new diagnosis, from a patient treated with antithyroid drugs. This rearrangement joins TRBV12-3 or TRBV12-4 to TRBJ2-5; D perhaps matches TRBD2 (7 bases). This TCR came from a female donor with Graves disease. The CDR3 sequence: CASSGPFPGTFAGETQCF. Written as DNA, the CDR3 is TGTGCCAGCAGCGGACCATTCCCAGGGACATTCGCGGGAGAGACCCAGTGCTTC.